These T cell receptor beta chains were read from a single sample in a study of cytomegalovirus exposure and HLA in healthy donors. The protocol was immunoSEQ multiplex PCR, while the TCRdb copy is restricted to in-frame clones and leaves out a portion. The sample holds over 80,000 clones. The sample was PBMCs. The receptors derive from a girl aged 10 to 17 in good health and CMV-seropositive. Each CDR3 is given with its conserved first and last residue. Each record gives: J gene, D gene, CDR3 length, V gene, CDR3 DNA, CDR3 protein. A D gene is named only where the DNA matches it firmly.

>TRBJ1-3|.|15|TRBV6-5
TGTGCCAGCAGTTACTCACATGGCTCTGGAAACACCATATATTTT
CASSYSHGSGNTIYF
>TRBJ1-6|.|16|TRBV4-3
TGCGCCAGCAGCCAAAGATGGGGGCTTCCAAATTCACCCCTCCACTTT
CASSQRWGLPNSPLHF
>TRBJ2-7|TRBD2|16|TRBV7-2
TGTGCCAGCAGCTCCGCCGCTAGCGGGGGCGCCTACGAGCAGTACTTC
CASSSAASGGAYEQYF
>TRBJ1-6|.|14|TRBV27
TGTGCCAGCAGTCAGGACAGCCAATATTCACCCCTCCACTTT
CASSQDSQYSPLHF
>TRBJ1-3|.|15|TRBV7-9
TGTGCCAGCAGCCCGGAGGTGAGCTCTGGAAACACCATATATTTT
CASSPEVSSGNTIYF
>TRBJ2-2|.|16|TRBV19
TGTGCCAGTAGAACCTCAGGGGGGATGAACACCGGGGAGCTGTTTTTT
CASRTSGGMNTGELFF
>TRBJ1-4|.|12|TRBV29-1
TGCAGCGTTGAGTCAGGGGACGAAAAACTGTTTTTT
CSVESGDEKLFF
>TRBJ2-3|TRBD2|15|TRBV10-2
TGCGCCAGCAGAGCCATGCTAGCGGGCACAGATACGCAGTATTTT
CASRAMLAGTDTQYF
>TRBJ2-1|.|13|TRBV7-3
TGTGCCAGCAGCTTAACCCGGTCCCATGAGCAGTTCTTC
CASSLTRSHEQFF
>TRBJ1-1|TRBD1|12|TRBV6-6
TGTGCCAGCAGCCCGACAGGGGTTGAAGCTTTCTTT
CASSPTGVEAFF
>TRBJ1-1|.|13|TRBV7-2
TGTGCCAGCAGCGGGACTCTGGGTAGTGAAGCTTTCTTT
CASSGTLGSEAFF
>TRBJ2-1|.|15|TRBV5-6
TGTGCCAGCAGCTCCCGCCGACTAGTGCACAATGAGCAGTTCTTC
CASSSRRLVHNEQFF
>TRBJ1-2|.|16|TRBV18
TGTGCCAGCTCACCGGGCAGTTACCCAGATAACTATGGCTACACCTTC
CASSPGSYPDNYGYTF
>TRBJ1-4|.|14|TRBV30
TGTGCCGGCGGACGGGGGAGGACTAATGAAAAACTGTTTTTT
CAGGRGRTNEKLFF
>TRBJ1-2|TRBD1|14|TRBV5-6
TGTGCCAGCAGCGGGGACAGGTTACTCTATGGCTACACCTTC
CASSGDRLLYGYTF
>TRBJ2-2|.|13|TRBV5-4
TGTGCCAGCAGCCTACAGGACACCGGGGAGCTGTTTTTT
CASSLQDTGELFF
>TRBJ1-6|.|15|TRBV11-2
TGTGCCAGCAGCCCAAGCGACAGTTCGCGATCACCCCTCCACTTT
CASSPSDSSRSPLHF
>TRBJ2-3|.|15|TRBV27
TGTGCCAGCAGTCCGACAGCTCCAACCACAGATACGCAGTATTTT
CASSPTAPTTDTQYF
>TRBJ1-5|TRBD1|17|TRBV9
TGTGCCAGCAGCGTAGGGGACGACAGGGTCGACGGTCAGCCCCAGCATTTT
CASSVGDDRVDGQPQHF
>TRBJ2-7|.|15|TRBV5-4
TGTGCCAGCAGCTTGGGTATCGGGGGAACGTACGAGCAGTACTTC
CASSLGIGGTYEQYF
>TRBJ1-3|.|14|TRBV7-9
TGTGCCAGCAGCCAAATCCAATCTGGAAACACCATATATTTT
CASSQIQSGNTIYF
>TRBJ1-5|.|13|TRBV27
TGTGCCAGCAGTTTTGGCGGGAATCAGCCCCAGCATTTT
CASSFGGNQPQHF
>TRBJ2-3|TRBD2|12|TRBV5-6
TGTGCCAGCAGCATCGGGGGGGATACGCAGTATTTT
CASSIGGDTQYF
>TRBJ2-2|TRBD2|19|TRBV4-3
TGCGCCAGCAGCCAAGATCTAGTAGCGGGGGGGCTAGGAACCGGGGAGCTGTTTTTT
CASSQDLVAGGLGTGELFF
>TRBJ2-7|.|13|TRBV4-1
TGCGCCAGCAGCCAAGGAGGAGCGGTAGAGCAGTACTTC
CASSQGGAVEQYF
>TRBJ2-3|TRBD2|16|TRBV6-5
TGTGCCAGCAGTTACGGGGAGCGGGGGGGCACTGATACGCAGTATTTT
CASSYGERGGTDTQYF
>TRBJ2-1|.|13|TRBV29-1
TGCAGCGTTGCAAAGATGAGGCTGGGTGAGCAGTTCTTC
CSVAKMRLGEQFF
>TRBJ2-7|.|11|TRBV5-1
TGCGCCAGCAGCCTCGGACAGAACGCGTACTTC
CASSLGQNAYF
>TRBJ2-2|.|13|TRBV30
TGTGCCTGGAGCGGGGGGCGAGGCGGGGAGCTGTTTTTT
CAWSGGRGGELFF
>TRBJ1-1|TRBD1|16|TRBV4-3
TGCGCCAGCAGCCAAGATCCCACAGGGGGTCGCACTGAAGCTTTCTTT
CASSQDPTGGRTEAFF
>TRBJ1-4|.|15|TRBV7-2
TGTGCCAGCAGCTCGGGATATGCAACTAATGAAAAACTGTTTTTT
CASSSGYATNEKLFF
>TRBJ1-5|.|17|TRBV4-3
TGCGCCAGCAGCCAGGCCCCGGCAGGAATTGGAAATCAGCCCCAGCATTTT
CASSQAPAGIGNQPQHF
>TRBJ2-4|TRBD1|14|TRBV19
TGTGCCAGTAGTATTGGGACAGTAAAAAACATTCAGTACTTC
CASSIGTVKNIQYF
>TRBJ2-1|.|14|TRBV29-1
TGCAGCGTTACGGCCAGGGTCTCCGACAATGAGCAGTTCTTC
CSVTARVSDNEQFF
>TRBJ2-1|TRBD1|13|TRBV5-6
TGTGCCAGCAGGGACACAGGGGGCTATGAGCAGTTCTTC
CASRDTGGYEQFF
>TRBJ2-2|.|17|TRBV5-6
TGTGCCAGCAGCCCTCTTTTTGCGGGGGCCGGCACCGGGGAGCTGTTTTTT
CASSPLFAGAGTGELFF
>TRBJ2-3|TRBD2|14|TRBV9
TGTGCCAGCAGCGTGCGGGGGGGCGTGAATACGCAGTATTTT
CASSVRGGVNTQYF
>TRBJ2-5|TRBD2|14|TRBV5-5
TGTGCCAGCAGCACAAGCGGGGAGGTAGAGACCCAGTACTTC
CASSTSGEVETQYF
>TRBJ1-5|TRBD1|16|TRBV6-1
TGTGCCAGCAGTGAAGGGGCAGGGGGAGGCAATCAGCCCCAGCATTTT
CASSEGAGGGNQPQHF
>TRBJ1-2|.|11|TRBV19
TGTGCCAGTGGTCAGAACTATGGCTACACCTTC
CASGQNYGYTF
>TRBJ2-2|TRBD1|15|TRBV5-1
TGCGCCAGCACCGATACAGGGGGCGACACCGGGGAGCTGTTTTTT
CASTDTGGDTGELFF
>TRBJ2-2|.|15|TRBV7-9
TGTGCCAGCAGCCCCCCGAGGGTGAACACCGGGGAGCTGTTTTTT
CASSPPRVNTGELFF
>TRBJ1-6|TRBD1|15|TRBV7-9
TGTGCCAGCAGCCCACCGGGACAGGGTAATTCACCCCTCCACTTT
CASSPPGQGNSPLHF
>TRBJ1-1|.|15|TRBV6-5
TGTGCCAGCAGTTACTCGTGGGGGCTGGGGACTGAAGCTTTCTTT
CASSYSWGLGTEAFF
>TRBJ2-5|.|13|TRBV7-2
TGTGCCAGCAGCAGACAAATTCGGGAGACCCAGTACTTC
CASSRQIRETQYF
>TRBJ2-1|.|17|TRBV4-3
TGCGCCAGCAGCCAAGAGGGCTCCTATAATAGTGACAATGAGCAGTTCTTC
CASSQEGSYNSDNEQFF
>TRBJ1-2|.|14|TRBV28
TGTGCCAGCAGTCTTCCACCGGGGGAGTATGGCTACACCTTC
CASSLPPGEYGYTF
>TRBJ1-3|.|15|TRBV4-1
TGCGCCAGCAGCCAAGATCCCGTCTCTGGAAACACCATATATTTT
CASSQDPVSGNTIYF
>TRBJ1-4|.|14|TRBV5-1
TGCGCCAGCAGTGCTACTTCAACTAATGAAAAACTGTTTTTT
CASSATSTNEKLFF
>TRBJ2-1|.|16|TRBV7-9
TGTGCCAGCAGCACCCACCCCGGGATGACCTACAATGAGCAGTTCTTC
CASSTHPGMTYNEQFF
>TRBJ2-1|.|17|TRBV6-1
TGTGCCAGCAGTGAAAGGGGCCGGGAGAGGTTTTACAATGAGCAGTTCTTC
CASSERGRERFYNEQFF
>TRBJ1-5|TRBD1|14|TRBV6-5
TGTGCCAGCAGCCGGGGACAGGAGTATCAGCCCCAGCATTTT
CASSRGQEYQPQHF
>TRBJ1-3|TRBD1|18|TRBV27
TGTGCCAGCAGTTCGATACACACAGGGGCAAGCTCTGGAAACACCATATATTTT
CASSSIHTGASSGNTIYF
>TRBJ2-6|TRBD1|19|TRBV7-2
TGTGCCAGCAGCGTCGCCGGGACAGGGGGCGCGGGTGGGGCCAACGTCCTGACTTTC
CASSVAGTGGAGGANVLTF
>TRBJ2-3|.|10|TRBV7-9
TGTGCCAGCAGCACAAATACGCAGTATTTT
CASSTNTQYF